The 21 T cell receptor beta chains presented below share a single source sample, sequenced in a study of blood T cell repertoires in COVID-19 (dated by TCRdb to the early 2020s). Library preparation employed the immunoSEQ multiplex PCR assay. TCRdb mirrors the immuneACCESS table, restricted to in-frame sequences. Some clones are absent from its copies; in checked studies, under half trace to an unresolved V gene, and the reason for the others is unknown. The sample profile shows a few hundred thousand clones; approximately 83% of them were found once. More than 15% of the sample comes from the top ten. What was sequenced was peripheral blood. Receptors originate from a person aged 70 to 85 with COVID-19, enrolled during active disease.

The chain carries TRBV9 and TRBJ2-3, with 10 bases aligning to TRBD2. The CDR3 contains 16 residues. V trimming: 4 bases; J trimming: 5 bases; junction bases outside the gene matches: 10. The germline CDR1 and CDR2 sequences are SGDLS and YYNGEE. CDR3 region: CASSSGGAIQVDTQYF. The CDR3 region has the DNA TGTGCCAGCAGCAGCGGGGGGGCCATCCAGGTAGATACGCAGTATTTT.

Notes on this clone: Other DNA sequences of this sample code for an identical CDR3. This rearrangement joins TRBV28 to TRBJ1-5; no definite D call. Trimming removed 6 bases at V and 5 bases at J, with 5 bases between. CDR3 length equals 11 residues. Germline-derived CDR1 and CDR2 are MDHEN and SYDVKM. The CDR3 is CASSLDQPQHF. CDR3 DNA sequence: TGTGCCAGCAGCCTTGATCAGCCCCAGCATTTT.

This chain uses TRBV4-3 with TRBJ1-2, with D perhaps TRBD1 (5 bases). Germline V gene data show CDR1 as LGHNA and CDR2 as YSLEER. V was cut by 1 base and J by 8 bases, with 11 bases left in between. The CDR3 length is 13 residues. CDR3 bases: TGCGCCAGCAGCCAAGTTGTAGGGGCCGGCTACACCTTC. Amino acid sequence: CASSQVVGAGYTF.

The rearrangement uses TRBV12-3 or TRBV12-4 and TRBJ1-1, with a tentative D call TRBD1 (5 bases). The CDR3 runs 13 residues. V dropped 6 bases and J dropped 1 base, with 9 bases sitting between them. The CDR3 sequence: CASRFTGNTEAFF. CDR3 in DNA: TGTGCCAGCAGATTTACAGGGAACACTGAAGCTTTCTTT.

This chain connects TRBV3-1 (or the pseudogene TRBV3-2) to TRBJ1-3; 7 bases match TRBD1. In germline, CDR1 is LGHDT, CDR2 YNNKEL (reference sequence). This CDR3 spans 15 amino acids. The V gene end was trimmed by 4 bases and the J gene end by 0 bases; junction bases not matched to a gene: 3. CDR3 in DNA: TGTGCCAGCAGCCCCTGGGACAGCTCTGGAAACACCATATATTTT. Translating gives CASSPWDSSGNTIYF.

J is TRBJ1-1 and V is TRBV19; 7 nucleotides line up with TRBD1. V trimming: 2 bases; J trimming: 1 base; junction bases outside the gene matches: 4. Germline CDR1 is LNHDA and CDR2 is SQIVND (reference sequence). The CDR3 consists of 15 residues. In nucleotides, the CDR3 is TGTGCCAGTAGTATACAAGGGACAGCGAACACTGAAGCTTTCTTT. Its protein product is CASSIQGTANTEAFF.

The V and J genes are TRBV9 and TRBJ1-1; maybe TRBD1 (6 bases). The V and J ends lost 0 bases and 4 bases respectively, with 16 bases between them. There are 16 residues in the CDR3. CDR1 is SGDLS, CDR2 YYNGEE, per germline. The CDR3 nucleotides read TGTGCCAGCAGCGTAGAGCCAGCACAGGGCCGCACTGAAGCTTTCTTT. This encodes CASSVEPAQGRTEAFF.

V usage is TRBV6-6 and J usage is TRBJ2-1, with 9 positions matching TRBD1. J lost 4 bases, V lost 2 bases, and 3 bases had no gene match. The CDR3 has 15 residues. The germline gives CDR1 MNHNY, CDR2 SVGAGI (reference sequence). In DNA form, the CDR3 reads TGTGCCAGCAGTTACGTGGACAGGGGATACAATGAGCAGTTCTTC. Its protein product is CASSYVDRGYNEQFF.

Here the CDR3 DNA reads TGTGCCAGCAGCTTAGTGGGCGGGGGTACCGGGGAGCTGTTTTTT. Amino acids: CASSLVGGGTGELFF. The chain recombines TRBV7-6 with TRBJ2-2, with TRBD2 matching 7 bases. The CDR3 contains 15 residues. V trimming: 1 base; J trimming: 5 bases; junction bases outside the gene matches: 4. Germline values: CDR1 SGHVS, CDR2 FNYEAQ. The entire variable domain, with the rest obtained from reference TRBV7-6 and TRBJ2-2, is as follows: GAGVSQSPRYKVTKRGQDVALRCDPISGHVSLYWYRQALGQGPEFLTYFNYEAQQDKSGLPNDRFSAERPEGSISTLTIQRTEQRDSAMYRCASSLVGGGTGELFFGEGSRLTVL.

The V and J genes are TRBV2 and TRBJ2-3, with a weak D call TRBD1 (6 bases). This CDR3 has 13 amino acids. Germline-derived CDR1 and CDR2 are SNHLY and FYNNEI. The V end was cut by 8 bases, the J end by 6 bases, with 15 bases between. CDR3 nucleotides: TGTGCCAGCGGACAGCCCTTAGAGGATACGCAGTATTTT. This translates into CASGQPLEDTQYF.

CDR3 region: CASSTPGTGYGYTF. The CDR3 DNA reads TGTGCCAGTAGTACCCCCGGGACAGGTTATGGCTACACCTTC. The chain employs TRBV19 and TRBJ1-2, with 8 bases aligning to TRBD1. Germline lookup yields CDR1 LNHDA and CDR2 SQIVND (reference sequence). V trimming: 4 bases; J trimming: 5 bases; junction bases outside the gene matches: 6. This CDR3 is built from 14 residues.

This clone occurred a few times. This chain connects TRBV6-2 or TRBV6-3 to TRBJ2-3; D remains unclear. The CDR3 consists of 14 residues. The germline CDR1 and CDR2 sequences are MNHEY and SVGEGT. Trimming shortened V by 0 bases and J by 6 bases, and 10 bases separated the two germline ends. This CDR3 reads CASSYSVFGDTQYF. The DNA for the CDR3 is TGTGCCAGCAGTTACTCGGTTTTCGGGGATACGCAGTATTTT.

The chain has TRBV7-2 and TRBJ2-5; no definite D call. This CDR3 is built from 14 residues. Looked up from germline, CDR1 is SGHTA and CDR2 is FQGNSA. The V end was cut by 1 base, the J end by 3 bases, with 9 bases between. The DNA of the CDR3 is TGTGCCAGCAGCTTAGGTATCAGCGAAGAGACCCAGTACTTC. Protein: CASSLGISEETQYF.

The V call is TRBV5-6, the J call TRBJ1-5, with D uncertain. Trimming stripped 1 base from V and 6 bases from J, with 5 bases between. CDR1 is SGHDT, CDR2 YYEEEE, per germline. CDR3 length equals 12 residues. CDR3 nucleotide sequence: TGTGCCAGCAGCTTGCCGGGTCAGCCCCAGCATTTT. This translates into CASSLPGQPQHF.

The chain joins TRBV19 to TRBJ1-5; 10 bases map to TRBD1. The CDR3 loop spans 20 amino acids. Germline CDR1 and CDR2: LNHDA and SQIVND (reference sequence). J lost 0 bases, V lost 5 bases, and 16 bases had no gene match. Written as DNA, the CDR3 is TGTGCCAGTAGTCCGCGGACAGGGGGTTTGACCGCGGATAGCAATCAGCCCCAGCATTTT. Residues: CASSPRTGGLTADSNQPQHF.

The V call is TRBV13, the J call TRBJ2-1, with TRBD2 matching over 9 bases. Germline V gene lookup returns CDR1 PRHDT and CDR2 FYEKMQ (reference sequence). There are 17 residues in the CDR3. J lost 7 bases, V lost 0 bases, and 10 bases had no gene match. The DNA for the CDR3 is TGTGCCAGCAGCTTAGGCTATAGCGGGGGAGCTACAAATGAGCAGTTCTTC. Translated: CASSLGYSGGATNEQFF. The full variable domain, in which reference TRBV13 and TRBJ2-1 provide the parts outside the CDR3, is AAGVIQSPRHLIKEKRETATLKCYPIPRHDTVYWYQQGPGQDPQFLISFYEKMQSDKGSIPDRFSAQQFSDYHSELNMSSLELGDSALYFCASSLGYSGGATNEQFFGPGTRLTVL.

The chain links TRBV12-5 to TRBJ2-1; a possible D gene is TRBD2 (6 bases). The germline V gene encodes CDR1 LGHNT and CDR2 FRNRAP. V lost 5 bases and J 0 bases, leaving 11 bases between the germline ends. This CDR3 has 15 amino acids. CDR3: CASGPGLHSYNEQFF. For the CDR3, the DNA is TGTGCTAGTGGTCCGGGACTCCACTCCTACAATGAGCAGTTCTTC.

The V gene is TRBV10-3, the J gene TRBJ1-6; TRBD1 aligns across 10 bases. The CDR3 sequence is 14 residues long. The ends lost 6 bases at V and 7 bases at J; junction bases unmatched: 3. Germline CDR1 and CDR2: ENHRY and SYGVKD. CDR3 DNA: TGTGCCATCAGGGACAGGGGGGAAAATTCACCCCTCCACTTT. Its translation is CAIRDRGENSPLHF.

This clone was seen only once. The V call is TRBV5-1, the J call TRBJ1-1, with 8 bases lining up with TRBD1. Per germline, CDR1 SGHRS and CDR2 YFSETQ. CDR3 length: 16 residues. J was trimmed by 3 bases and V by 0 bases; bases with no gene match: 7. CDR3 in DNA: TGCGCCAGCAGCTTGGAAGGACAGGGCCGTCACACTGAAGCTTTCTTT. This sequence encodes CASSLEGQGRHTEAFF.

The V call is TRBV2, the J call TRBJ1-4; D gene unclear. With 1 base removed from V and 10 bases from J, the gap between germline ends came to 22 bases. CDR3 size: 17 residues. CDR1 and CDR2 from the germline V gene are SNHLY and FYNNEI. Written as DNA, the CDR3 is TGTGCCAGCAGTGAAGGGGGAGTTGGGCTGGGAGGGATAAAACTGTTTTTT. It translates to CASSEGGVGLGGIKLFF.

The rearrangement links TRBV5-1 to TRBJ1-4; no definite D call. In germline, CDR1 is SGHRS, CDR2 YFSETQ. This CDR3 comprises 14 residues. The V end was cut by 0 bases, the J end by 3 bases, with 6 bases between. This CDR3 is CASSLDGPNEKLFF. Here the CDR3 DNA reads TGCGCCAGCAGCTTGGACGGTCCTAATGAAAAACTGTTTTTT.